This is a list of T cell receptor beta chains from one sample in a study of Tregs in tolerant kidney transplant recipients. These TCRs are of unknown antigen specificity. Assay used: immunoSEQ multiplex PCR; TCRdb lists only in-frame clones, some missing. Of 6,500 to 10,000 clones listed, about 44% are singletons. What was sequenced was CD4+ T cells from blood cultured with allogeneic cells. The receptors were sampled from a human donor in good health. Both conserved end residues are part of each CDR3. A D gene is named only where the DNA matches it firmly. Expanded clones are given a class, and other clones once, few, many or no size at all.

abundance	v_gene	d_gene	j_gene	CDR3nt	CDR3aa
.	TRBV7-9	.	TRBJ1-3	TGTGCCAGCAGCTTAACCTCTGGAAACACCATATATTTT	CASSLTSGNTIYF
.	TRBV6-9	TRBD1	TRBJ1-5	TGTGCCAGCAGGGAGGGGGACAGGGGACCCCAGCCCCAGCATTTT	CASREGDRGPQPQHF
once	TRBV2	TRBD1	TRBJ2-1	TGTGCCAGCAATGGACAGGGGAAGGGTGTCAATGAGCAGTTCTTC	CASNGQGKGVNEQFF
few	TRBV19	.	TRBJ2-1	TGTGCCAGTAACGATAGAGGGGAAGGTGAGCAGTTCTTC	CASNDRGEGEQFF
.	TRBV5-1	TRBD1	TRBJ2-6	TGCGCCAGCAGCAGTTGGGACAGCTCCCGCTCTGGGGCCAACGTCCTGACTTTC	CASSSWDSSRSGANVLTF
few	TRBV6-5	.	TRBJ1-6	TGTGCCAGCAGTTACAAGGAGTATTCACCCCTCCACTTT	CASSYKEYSPLHF
.	TRBV29-1	TRBD2	TRBJ2-5	TGCAGCGTTGAAGGGACTAGCGGGGGTCGGGGGACCCAGTACTTC	CSVEGTSGGRGTQYF
few	TRBV9	.	TRBJ2-7	TGTGCCAGCAGCGCGTCTCAGGGGGGCGATACCTACGAGCAGTACTTC	CASSASQGGDTYEQYF
few	TRBV6-6	.	TRBJ2-7	TGTGCCAGCAGTTACTCCCAGGGAAGATATTACGAGCAGTACTTC	CASSYSQGRYYEQYF
.	TRBV5-1	.	TRBJ1-1	TGCGCCAGCAGCTTCGGGGGATCCTCGCCGAACACTGAAGCTTTCTTT	CASSFGGSSPNTEAFF
.	TRBV7-2	.	TRBJ2-5	TGTGCCAGCAGCTTAGAAGGGGGGCGGGTAGAGACCCAGTACTTC	CASSLEGGRVETQYF
.	TRBV7-9	TRBD1	TRBJ1-2	TGTGCCAGCAGCTTAATGGGGACAGGGAGTGATGGCTACACCTTC	CASSLMGTGSDGYTF
.	TRBV6-5	TRBD1	TRBJ1-2	TGTGCCAGCAATTCGGCCGGGACAGACTATGGCTACACCTTC	CASNSAGTDYGYTF
few	TRBV11-1	TRBD1	TRBJ1-5	TGTGCCAGCAGCCGGACAGGGGCAAGGGATCAGCCCCAGCATTTT	CASSRTGARDQPQHF
medium-sized	TRBV2	TRBD1	TRBJ1-2	TGTGCCAGCAGTTCTGACAGGGGCTATGGCTACACCTTC	CASSSDRGYGYTF
once	TRBV11-2	.	TRBJ1-3	TGTGCCAGCAGCTTGGGGTATAGCTCTGGAAACACCATATATTTT	CASSLGYSSGNTIYF
.	TRBV18	TRBD2	TRBJ2-5	TGTGCCAGCTCGAGGAGGGCGCAGCCTCTACTAGCGGGAGGGCCAGAGACCCAGTACTTC	CASSRRAQPLLAGGPETQYF
medium-sized	TRBV19	.	TRBJ1-1	TGTGCCAGTTCGGACAGCTTTAAGAACACTGAAGCTTTCTTT	CASSDSFKNTEAFF
few	TRBV7-9	.	TRBJ2-7	TGTGCCAGCAGCTTAGGGCAACGGACCTACGAGCAGTACTTC	CASSLGQRTYEQYF
once	TRBV4-3	TRBD2	TRBJ2-1	TGCGCCAGCAGCCAAGTGAGTCGGGGGGTCGATGAGCAGTTCTTC	CASSQVSRGVDEQFF
.	TRBV4-1	.	TRBJ2-1	TGCGCCAGCAGCCACCGCGGGCGGAGCTCCTACAATGAGCAGTTCTTC	CASSHRGRSSYNEQFF
once	TRBV6-1	.	TRBJ2-6	TGTGCCAGCAGCTATGCACAAAGTCGGGCCAACGTCCTGACTTTC	CASSYAQSRANVLTF
.	TRBV4-3	TRBD2	TRBJ2-3	TGCGCCAGCAGCCAAGTGACTAGCGGTACGCAGTATTTT	CASSQVTSGTQYF
medium-sized	TRBV19	TRBD2	TRBJ2-7	TGTGCCAGTACGACCTTTGCGGGAGGCTCCTACGAGCAGTACTTC	CASTTFAGGSYEQYF
few	TRBV29-1	.	TRBJ1-4	TGCAGCGTTAACAGTTTTGAAAAACTGTTTTTT	CSVNSFEKLFF
once	TRBV11-3	.	TRBJ1-2	TGTGCCAGCGGCAACTATGGCTACACCTTC	CASGNYGYTF
.	TRBV19	.	TRBJ1-2	TGTGCCAGTAGTAACCTAACAGTTTACTATGGCTACACCTTC	CASSNLTVYYGYTF
medium-sized	TRBV6-5	.	TRBJ2-3	TGTGCCAGCAGTTATGGAGATACGCAGTATTTT	CASSYGDTQYF